This TCR beta chain was recovered during a study of blood T cell repertoires in COVID-19. Study in general: The origin of the acute and convalescent COVID-19 samples was the United States, Italy and Spain. PBMCs, B-cell-depleted T cells, or T cells provided the cDNA or gDNA that made up the material.

The assay was immunoSEQ multiplex PCR, and TCRdb's table has in-frame clones only and misses some. The sample lists 72,000 or so clones; about 81% were seen once. Germline V gene lookup returns CDR1 SEHNR and CDR2 FQNEAQ (reference sequence). The CDR3 covers 15 residues. The junction had 9 bases not matched to a gene; V was cut back by 5 bases and J by 5 bases. Sequencing input: peripheral blood. The sequence came from a human donor in a cohort sampled during active COVID-19. The chain recombines TRBV7-9 with TRBJ1-1, with 9 bases matching TRBD1. CDR3: CASSPRDGTGTEAFF. In DNA, the CDR3 is TGTGCCAGCAGCCCGAGAGATGGGACAGGGACTGAAGCTTTCTTT.